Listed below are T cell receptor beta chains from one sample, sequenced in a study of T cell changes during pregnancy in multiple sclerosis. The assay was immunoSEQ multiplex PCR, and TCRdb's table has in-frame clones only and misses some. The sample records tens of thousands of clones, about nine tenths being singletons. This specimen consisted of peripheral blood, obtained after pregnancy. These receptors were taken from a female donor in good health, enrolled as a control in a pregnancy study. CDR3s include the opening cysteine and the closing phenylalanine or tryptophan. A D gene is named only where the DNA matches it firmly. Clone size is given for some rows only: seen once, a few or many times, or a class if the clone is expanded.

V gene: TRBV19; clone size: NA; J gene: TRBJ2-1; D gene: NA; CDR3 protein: CASSIQARGRSYNEQFF; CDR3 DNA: TGTGCCAGTAGTATACAGGCGCGGGGGCGCTCCTACAATGAGCAGTTCTTC
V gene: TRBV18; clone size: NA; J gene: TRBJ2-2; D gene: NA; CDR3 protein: CASSLTFRPSNTGELFF; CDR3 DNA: TGTGCCAGCTCACTCACCTTCAGGCCTTCGAACACCGGGGAGCTGTTTTTT
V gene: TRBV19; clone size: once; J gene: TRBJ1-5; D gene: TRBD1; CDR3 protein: CASRPLDRRNQPQHF; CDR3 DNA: TGTGCCAGTAGGCCCCTGGACAGGCGGAATCAGCCCCAGCATTTT
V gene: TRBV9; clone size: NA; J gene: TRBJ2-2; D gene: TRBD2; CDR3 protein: CASSVSGANTGELFF; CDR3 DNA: TGTGCCAGCAGCGTTAGCGGGGCGAACACCGGGGAGCTGTTTTTT
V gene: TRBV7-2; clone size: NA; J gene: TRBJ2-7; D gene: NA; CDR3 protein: CASSPTAREQYF; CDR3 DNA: TGTGCCAGCAGCCCGACAGCGCGGGAGCAGTACTTC
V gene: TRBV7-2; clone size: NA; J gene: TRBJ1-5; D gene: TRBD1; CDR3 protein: CASSPPGQNQPQHF; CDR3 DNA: TGTGCCAGCAGCCCCCCGGGACAGAATCAGCCCCAGCATTTT
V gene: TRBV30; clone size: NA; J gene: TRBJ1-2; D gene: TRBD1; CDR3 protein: CAWSKGQRYGYTF; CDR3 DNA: TGTGCCTGGAGTAAGGGACAGCGGTATGGCTACACCTTC
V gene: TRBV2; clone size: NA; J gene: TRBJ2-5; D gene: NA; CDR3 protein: CASARGIQETQYF; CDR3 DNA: TGTGCCAGCGCTAGGGGTATCCAAGAGACCCAGTACTTC
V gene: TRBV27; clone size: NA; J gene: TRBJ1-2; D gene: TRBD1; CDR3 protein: CASSPIVRDRAQGYTF; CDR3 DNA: TGTGCCAGCAGTCCCATAGTCCGGGACAGAGCACAGGGCTACACCTTC
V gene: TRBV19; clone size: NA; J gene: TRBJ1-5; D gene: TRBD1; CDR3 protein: CASSVRQGARDSNQPQHF; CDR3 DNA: TGTGCCAGTAGTGTTAGACAGGGGGCGAGGGACAGCAATCAGCCCCAGCATTTT
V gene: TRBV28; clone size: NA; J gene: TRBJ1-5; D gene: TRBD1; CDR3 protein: CASTDQGGSNQPQHF; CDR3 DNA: TGTGCCAGCACCGACCAGGGGGGTAGCAATCAGCCCCAGCATTTT
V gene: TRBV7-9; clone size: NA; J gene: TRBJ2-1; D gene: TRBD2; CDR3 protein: CSITARGGSSYNEQFF; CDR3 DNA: TGTTCCATAACCGCCCGGGGCGGGAGCTCCTACAATGAGCAGTTCTTC
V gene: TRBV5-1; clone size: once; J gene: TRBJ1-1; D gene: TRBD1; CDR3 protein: CASSLQGIGRDTEAFF; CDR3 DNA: TGCGCCAGCAGCTTACAGGGGATCGGGAGGGACACTGAAGCTTTCTTT
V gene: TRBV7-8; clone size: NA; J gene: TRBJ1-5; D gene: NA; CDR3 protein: CASSRPPDRSGSNQPQHF; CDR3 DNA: TGTGCCAGCAGCAGACCGCCGGACAGAAGTGGAAGCAATCAGCCCCAGCATTTT
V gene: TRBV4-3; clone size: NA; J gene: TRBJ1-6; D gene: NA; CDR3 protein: CASSQWAANSPLHF; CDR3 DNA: TGCGCCAGCAGCCAATGGGCTGCCAATTCACCCCTCCACTTT
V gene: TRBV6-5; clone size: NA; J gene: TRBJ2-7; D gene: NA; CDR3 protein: CASSYTRTKLYEQYF; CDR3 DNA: TGTGCCAGCAGTTACACCCGGACAAAACTCTACGAGCAGTACTTC